Below, one TCR beta chain is given with its context. The antigen remains undetermined. The data are from a study of OX40 agonist ivuxolimab in advanced cancers. Study at large: Every patient in dose escalation had hepatocellular carcinoma, melanoma, renal cell or head and neck cancer. Study-level findings and limits: Average numbers of expanded clones were greater in CD8+ T cells than in CD4+.

Blood samples were obtained at baseline, cycle 4 day 1, and cycle 7 day 1. Profiled with immunoSEQ multiplex PCR; TCRdb holds only in-frame clones, not every one. The table has about 77,000 clones, roughly 91% seen once. The V end was cut by 7 bases, the J end by 0 bases, with 7 bases between. This CDR3 is built from 13 residues. CDR1 is MNHEY, CDR2 SVGAGI, per germline. This chain links TRBV6-5 with TRBJ1-3; no firm D call. The sequencing used CD4+ or CD8+ T cells sorted from blood, collected in a trial of the OX40 agonist ivuxolimab. This receptor was obtained from an adult with an advanced solid tumor such as melanoma, head and neck, liver or kidney cancer. The CDR3 here is CASTGISGNTIYF. CDR3 DNA: TGTGCCAGCACCGGAATCTCTGGAAACACCATATATTTT.